These 29 T cell receptor beta chains share one sample of origin, sequenced in a study of blood T cell repertoires in COVID-19. Produced via immunoSEQ multiplex PCR; TCRdb's table is partial and in-frame only. This sample has roughly 300,000 clones, with over 75% found just once. Input material: peripheral blood. The origin of the receptors is a human donor in a cohort sampled during active COVID-19.

The rearrangement joins TRBV5-4 to TRBJ1-4; D might be TRBD1 (6 bases). In germline, CDR1 is SGHNT, CDR2 YYREEE (reference sequence). This CDR3 is 14 amino acids long. V lost 4 bases to trimming and J lost 6 bases, with 13 bases between them. DNA of the CDR3: TGTGCCAGCAGCCTAGGACAGAGGGATGAAAAACTGTTTTTT. It is translated as CASSLGQRDEKLFF.

Only a few counts were recorded for this clone. The CDR3 sequence: CASSDRGTNYGYTF. Written as DNA, the CDR3 is TGTGCCAGCAGTGACCGGGGAACTAACTATGGCTACACCTTC. V is TRBV2 and J is TRBJ1-2; no clear D. Germline loops: CDR1 SNHLY, CDR2 FYNNEI. V was pared by 3 bases and J by 0 bases, with 8 bases between. The CDR3 length is 14 residues.

The chain uses TRBV14 and TRBJ1-3; the D is unclear. The CDR3 length is 18 residues. The V gene lost 0 bases and the J gene lost 3 bases, with 18 bases spanning the gap. CDR1 and CDR2 from the germline V gene are SGHDN and FVKESK. The CDR3 bases are TGTGCCAGCAGCCAAGATTTTTTAGTGACGCGGTATGGAAACACCATATATTTT. Amino acid sequence: CASSQDFLVTRYGNTIYF.

This clone has a single count. V and J are TRBV30 and TRBJ2-3, with D possibly TRBD2 on 6 matching bases. The CDR3 loop spans 14 amino acids. CDR1 is GTSNPN and CDR2 is SVGIG in the germline V gene (reference sequence). V was pared by 1 base and J by 0 bases, with 8 bases between. The CDR3 DNA sequence: TGTGCCTGGAGTGAAGCGGGCAGCACAGATACGCAGTATTTT. Amino acids: CAWSEAGSTDTQYF.

This clone was recorded a few times. This rearrangement joins TRBV2 to TRBJ2-2; D call uncertain. This CDR3 is built from 14 residues. CDR1 is SNHLY, CDR2 FYNNEI, per germline. Trimming removed 4 bases at V and 6 bases at J, with 12 bases between. Written as DNA, the CDR3 is TGTGCCAGCAGTGTGAGTCGGTACGCCGGGGAGCTGTTTTTT. It specifies CASSVSRYAGELFF.

This chain connects TRBV10-3 to TRBJ1-2; D unresolved. With 4 bases removed from V and 6 bases from J, the gap between germline ends came to 12 bases. Germline V CDR1 and CDR2: ENHRY, SYGVKD. This CDR3 has 13 amino acids. This CDR3 reads CAISAETLHGYTF. Here the CDR3 DNA reads TGTGCCATCAGTGCCGAGACTCTGCATGGCTACACCTTC.

CDR3 DNA: TGTGCCAGCAGTTTATCGAGGGACAGCTACAATGGCTACACCTTC. Translated: CASSLSRDSYNGYTF. The V and J genes are TRBV27 and TRBJ1-2; TRBD1 matches 7 bases. Germline V gene sequence: CDR1 MNHEY, CDR2 SMNVEV (reference sequence). This CDR3 has 15 residues. After removal of 0 bases from V and 6 bases from J, the junction contained 7 bases not matched to a gene.

The J gene is TRBJ1-4, the V gene TRBV19; no clear D. V gave up 2 bases and J gave up 0 bases, with 7 bases separating them. Germline V CDR1 and CDR2: LNHDA, SQIVND (reference sequence). CDR3 length equals 15 residues. The CDR3 loop reads CASSIPDATNEKLFF. In DNA, the CDR3 is TGTGCCAGTAGTATACCAGATGCAACTAATGAAAAACTGTTTTTT.

The chain links TRBV7-9 to TRBJ2-6; no reliable D call. Trimming took 1 base from V and 0 from J, leaving 7 bases between them. This CDR3 spans 16 amino acids. CDR1 is SEHNR and CDR2 is FQNEAQ in the germline V gene (reference sequence). The CDR3 loop reads CASSLGRFSGANVLTF. For the CDR3, the DNA is TGTGCCAGCAGCTTAGGGCGGTTCTCTGGGGCCAACGTCCTGACTTTC.

Many counts were recorded for this clone. The V and J genes are TRBV6-5 and TRBJ1-2; D is perhaps TRBD1 (5 bases). The CDR3 is 12 residues long. Germline CDR1 and CDR2: MNHEY and SVGAGI. V lost 7 bases, J lost 5 bases, and 11 bases lay in between. The CDR3 here is CASTSRQYGYTF. CDR3 bases: TGTGCCAGCACCTCGAGACAGTATGGCTACACCTTC.

The chain is built from TRBV24-1 and TRBJ2-2, with 10 bases that match TRBD1. J was trimmed by 6 bases and V by 3 bases; bases with no gene match: 6. The CDR3 contains 16 residues. Germline V gives CDR1 KGHDR, CDR2 SFDVKD. The CDR3 region has the DNA TGTGCCACCAGTGATCCCCGACAGGGGGCCGCCGGGGAGCTGTTTTTT. It is translated as CATSDPRQGAAGELFF.

The chain links TRBV28 to TRBJ1-2; no reliable D call. This CDR3 is 16 amino acids long. V lost 5 bases, J lost 7 bases, and 23 bases lay in between. CDR1 MDHEN and CDR2 SYDVKM come from the germline V gene. The CDR3, as DNA: TGTGCCAGCAGTATCCCGGTCGGGAGGGTCATAGGTGGCTACACCTTC. Protein: CASSIPVGRVIGGYTF.

The sample holds one count of this clone. V usage is TRBV10-1 and J usage is TRBJ1-1; D not resolved. Germline CDR1 and CDR2: WNHNN and SYGVQD (reference sequence). V lost 8 bases and J 0 bases, leaving 13 bases between the germline ends. The CDR3 is made up of 14 amino acids. CDR3 sequence: CASSLTRMNTEAFF. In DNA form, the CDR3 reads TGCGCCAGCTCCCTGACAAGGATGAACACTGAAGCTTTCTTT.

The rearrangement uses TRBV9 and TRBJ1-2; TRBD1 matches 8 bases. Looked up from germline, CDR1 is SGDLS and CDR2 is YYNGEE. This CDR3 comprises 14 residues. After removal of 0 bases from V and 4 bases from J, the junction contained 2 bases not matched to a gene. CDR3 DNA: TGTGCCAGCAGCGTAGCCAGGGGGCCCTATGGCTACACCTTC. Translated: CASSVARGPYGYTF.

The CDR3 loop reads CASSASGGAETQYF. In nucleotides, the CDR3 is TGTGCCAGCAGTGCCAGCGGGGGGGCAGAGACCCAGTACTTC. This chain uses TRBV28 with TRBJ2-5; the match to TRBD2 covers 10 bases. V gave up 5 bases and J gave up 4 bases; unmatched junction bases: 4. Germline-derived CDR1 and CDR2 are MDHEN and SYDVKM. There are 14 residues in the CDR3.

This chain uses TRBV7-9 with TRBJ2-7; maybe TRBD2 (6 bases). Trimming cost V 5 bases and J 1 base, with 18 bases left between them. There are 16 residues in the CDR3. Germline assignment: CDR1 SEHNR and CDR2 FQNEAQ (reference sequence). CDR3 coding DNA: TGTGCCAGCAGCCGCTATACTAGCCGGGGTTCCTACGAGCAGTACTTC. This translates into CASSRYTSRGSYEQYF.

This CDR3 is CASSAGQGTEAFF. The CDR3, as DNA: TGTGCCAGCAGTGCGGGGCAGGGGACTGAAGCTTTCTTT. The rearrangement joins TRBV6-4 to TRBJ1-1; possible D gene TRBD1, 6 bases. The CDR3 sequence is 13 residues long. Germline V lookup: CDR1 MRHNA, CDR2 SNTAGT. V dropped 4 bases and J dropped 5 bases, with 11 bases sitting between them.

This sequence joins TRBV5-4 and TRBJ2-7; D unclear. The CDR3 is 14 amino acids. The V gene's germline CDR1 is SGHNT and CDR2 YYREEE (reference sequence). Trimming took 4 bases from V and 0 from J, leaving 11 bases between them. The CDR3 sequence: CASSAAANSYEQYF. The CDR3, as DNA: TGTGCCAGCAGCGCGGCCGCTAACTCCTACGAGCAGTACTTC.

The J gene is TRBJ2-1, the V gene TRBV7-9, with 10 bases fitting TRBD2. Losses at the gene ends were 7 bases for V and 2 bases for J; bases not matched to a gene: 11. There are 17 residues in the CDR3. Germline V gene data show CDR1 as SEHNR and CDR2 as FQNEAQ (reference sequence). The CDR3 loop is CASTSLASGGTYNEQFF. DNA for the CDR3: TGTGCCAGCACCTCCCTGGCTAGCGGGGGCACCTACAATGAGCAGTTCTTC.

V is TRBV3-1 (or the pseudogene TRBV3-2) and J is TRBJ2-3, with 8 positions matching TRBD2. The CDR3 runs 16 residues. Germline values: CDR1 LGHDT, CDR2 YNNKEL (reference sequence). V lost 0 bases and J lost 1; bases outside the gene matches: 3. The CDR3 DNA follows: TGTGCCAGCAGCCAAGACGTAGCGGGGCGCACAGATACGCAGTATTTT. Translated: CASSQDVAGRTDTQYF.

The CDR3 nucleotides read TGTGCCAGCAGCCAAGTGGGGGCAACAAGGACCGGGGAGCTGTTTTTT. Translating it yields CASSQVGATRTGELFF. The chain couples TRBV14 to TRBJ2-2; D perhaps matches TRBD1 (6 bases). V was pared by 1 base and J by 5 bases, with 14 bases between. Germline assignment: CDR1 SGHDN and CDR2 FVKESK. The CDR3 contains 16 residues. The whole variable domain, filled in from reference TRBV14 and TRBJ2-2, reads EAGVTQFPSHSVIEKGQTVTLRCDPISGHDNLYWYRRVMGKEIKFLLHFVKESKQDESGMPNNRFLAERTGGTYSTLKVQPAELEDSGVYFCASSQVGATRTGELFFGEGSRLTVL.

The chain employs TRBV6-5 and TRBJ1-5, with 8 bases matching TRBD1. V lost 6 bases, J lost 6 bases, and 10 bases stayed unmatched. The CDR3 is 15 residues long. Germline-derived CDR1 and CDR2 are MNHEY and SVGAGI. The CDR3 DNA reads TGTGCCAGCAGACCTTCGACAGGGGTGGCTCAGCCCCAGCATTTT. Translating gives CASRPSTGVAQPQHF.

The rearrangement uses TRBV9 and TRBJ2-5, with D hard to call. V was pared by 4 bases and J by 0 bases, with 7 bases between. Germline V lookup: CDR1 SGDLS, CDR2 YYNGEE. The CDR3 contains 13 residues. For the CDR3, the DNA is TGTGCCAGCAGCCAGGCATACCAAGAGACCCAGTACTTC. Encoded protein: CASSQAYQETQYF.

J is TRBJ1-5 and V is TRBV2, with 7 bases fitting TRBD1. The CDR3 sequence is 15 residues long. The V and J ends lost 6 bases and 5 bases, in that order; junction bases with no gene match: 10. CDR1 is SNHLY and CDR2 is FYNNEI in the germline V gene. The CDR3 spells CASSAGTENYQPQHF. In nucleotides, the CDR3 is TGTGCCAGCAGCGCCGGGACAGAAAATTATCAGCCCCAGCATTTT. Combining the CDR3 with reference TRBV2 and TRBJ1-5 gives the whole variable domain EPEVTQTPSHQVTQMGQEVILRCVPISNHLYFYWYRQILGQKVEFLVSFYNNEISEKSEIFDDQFSVERPDGSNFTLKIRSTKLEDSAMYFCASSAGTENYQPQHFGDGTRLSIL.

The V and J genes are TRBV29-1 and TRBJ2-3; D perhaps matches TRBD2 (6 bases). Germline lookup yields CDR1 SQVTM and CDR2 ANQGSEA. Trimming shortened V by 3 bases and J by 4 bases, and 20 bases separated the two germline ends. This CDR3 is 16 amino acids long. The CDR3 DNA reads as TGCAGCGTTGAGGGGACGGAGGGCTCCCCACCAGATACGCAGTATTTT. As protein: CSVEGTEGSPPDTQYF.

This chain connects TRBV3-1 (or the pseudogene TRBV3-2) to TRBJ2-7; 13 bases agree with TRBD2. The CDR3 length is 15 residues. Germline V gene sequence: CDR1 LGHDT, CDR2 YNNKEL (reference sequence). The V and J ends lost 5 bases and 3 bases, in that order; junction bases with no gene match: 4. The CDR3 here is CASSKTSGGLYEQYF. DNA for the CDR3: TGTGCCAGCAGCAAGACTAGCGGGGGGCTCTACGAGCAGTACTTC.

This CDR3 reads CASNAGQSNTEAFF. In DNA form, the CDR3 reads TGTGCCAGCAACGCGGGACAGTCAAACACTGAAGCTTTCTTT. The rearrangement joins TRBV7-9 to TRBJ1-1; TRBD1 matches at 7 bases. V lost 7 bases and J lost 2; bases outside the gene matches: 7. The CDR3 loop spans 14 amino acids. Per the germline V gene, CDR1 is SEHNR and CDR2 is FQNEAQ (reference sequence).

The gene calls are TRBV9 and TRBJ2-3, with 15 bases identical to TRBD2. Looked up from germline, CDR1 is SGDLS and CDR2 is YYNGEE. The J segment lost 4 bases and the V segment lost 4 bases, leaving 10 bases of the junction unmatched. The CDR3 runs 18 residues. CDR3 residues: CASSTGTSGGRGSDTQYF. In nucleotides, the CDR3 is TGTGCCAGCAGCACCGGGACTAGCGGGGGGCGGGGATCAGATACGCAGTATTTT.

The genes are TRBV20-1 and TRBJ2-5; 11 nucleotides agree with TRBD1. Germline trimming cut 5 bases from V and 5 bases from J; bases unmatched to any gene: 7. The CDR3 consists of 14 residues. Germline loops: CDR1 DFQATT, CDR2 SNEGSKA (reference sequence). CDR3 sequence (DNA): TGCAGTGCTCGTGGACAGGGGGCACAGGAGACCCAGTACTTC. Residues: CSARGQGAQETQYF.